These T cell receptor beta chains were read from a single sample in a study of OX40 agonist ivuxolimab in advanced cancers. Using immunoSEQ multiplex PCR, the repertoire was profiled, and TCRdb retains in-frame clones only, with some absent. The table records more than 60,000 clones, roughly 90% of them present only once. The sample was CD4+ or CD8+ T cells sorted from blood, taken in a trial of the OX40 agonist ivuxolimab. All receptors come from an adult with an advanced solid tumor such as melanoma, head and neck, liver or kidney cancer. Each CDR3 is given with its conserved first and last residue. The D gene is left open where the match is weak. Not every row has a clone size; where given, it reads once, few, many or a size class.

J gene | V gene | D gene | clone size | CDR3 DNA | CDR3 protein
TRBJ2-7 | TRBV7-2 | - | - | TGTGCCAGCGGGACCGCGAGCTCCTACGAGCAGTACTTC | CASGTASSYEQYF
TRBJ2-1 | TRBV7-2 | TRBD1 | - | TGTGCCAGCAGCCCAGGGGGACAGCTTCTTTACTACAATGAGCAGTTCTTC | CASSPGGQLLYYNEQFF
TRBJ2-7 | TRBV5-1 | - | - | TGCGCCAGCAGCGTAAGCGGGCTTAGCTCCTACGAGCAGTACTTC | CASSVSGLSSYEQYF
TRBJ2-7 | TRBV11-2 | - | - | TGTGCCAGCAGCTTAAACTCCTACGAGCAGTACTTC | CASSLNSYEQYF
TRBJ1-5 | TRBV28 | - | - | TGTGCCAGCAGTGCAAGTTGGAGCAATCAGCCCCAGCATTTT | CASSASWSNQPQHF
TRBJ2-5 | TRBV5-1 | - | - | TGCGCCAGCAGCTTGGCCGGGGTAGAAGAGACCCAGTACTTC | CASSLAGVEETQYF
TRBJ2-3 | TRBV7-2 | - | - | TGTGCCAGCAGCTTAGCGTCTGGCGGCACAGATACGCAGTATTTT | CASSLASGGTDTQYF
TRBJ2-7 | TRBV10-3 | - | - | TGTGCCATCAGTGAAACCCAGACAGCTACCTACGAGCAGTACTTC | CAISETQTATYEQYF
TRBJ1-1 | TRBV7-3 | - | - | TGTGCCAGCAGCGCAGCGAACACTGAAGCTTTCTTT | CASSAANTEAFF
TRBJ1-6 | TRBV5-5 | - | - | TGTGCCAGCAGCGCCGCGGGAGCCCTCTCGACCCTCCACTTT | CASSAAGALSTLHF
TRBJ2-7 | TRBV7-7 | - | - | TGTGCCAGCAGCCCCGCCCCGAGCGCCGAGCAGTACTTC | CASSPAPSAEQYF
TRBJ2-2 | TRBV18 | - | - | TGTGCCAGCTCACGGACAGACGACAGAAACACCGGGGAGCTGTTTTTT | CASSRTDDRNTGELFF
TRBJ2-3 | TRBV7-8 | - | - | TGTGCCAGCAGCTTATTAGCACCGAGCACAGATACGCAGTATTTT | CASSLLAPSTDTQYF
TRBJ2-1 | TRBV5-4 | - | - | TGTGCCAGCAGCAACCGGGATCAAAATGAGCAGTTCTTC | CASSNRDQNEQFF
TRBJ2-1 | TRBV5-1 | TRBD2 | - | TGCGCCAGCAGCTTGGTAGCGGGGGGGCTTTCCTACAATGAGCAGTTCTTC | CASSLVAGGLSYNEQFF
TRBJ1-3 | TRBV4-3 | - | - | TGCGCCAGCAGCCGAGAGCATATAGGAAACACCATATATTTT | CASSREHIGNTIYF
TRBJ1-2 | TRBV5-6 | TRBD1 | - | TGTGCCAGCAGCTTGTGGGACAGGGTAACGGGCTACACCTTC | CASSLWDRVTGYTF
TRBJ2-1 | TRBV5-4 | - | - | TGTGCCAGCAGCTTGTCCGGGAGCTCCTACAATGAGCAGTTCTTC | CASSLSGSSYNEQFF
TRBJ1-3 | TRBV9 | - | - | TGTGCCAGCAGCGTAAGTGGAAACACCATATATTTT | CASSVSGNTIYF
TRBJ2-3 | TRBV5-8 | - | - | TGTGCCAGCAGCTTGGGACGCGGGACTAGCACAGATACGCAGTATTTT | CASSLGRGTSTDTQYF
TRBJ2-3 | TRBV5-4 | - | - | TGTGCCAGCAGCTTGGGCAGTCAAGGGGATACGCAGTATTTT | CASSLGSQGDTQYF
TRBJ1-3 | TRBV7-3 | TRBD1 | - | TGTGCCAGCAGCCGGACAGGGGAAATACCTGGAAACACCATATATTTT | CASSRTGEIPGNTIYF
TRBJ2-1 | TRBV11-1 | - | - | TGTGCCAGCAGCTTGATAGGAAGCGGTTCCTACAATGAGCAGTTCTTC | CASSLIGSGSYNEQFF
TRBJ2-3 | TRBV4-3 | TRBD1 | - | TGCGCCAGCAGCCAGGGGGCTACAGGGGGCCTAACAGATACGCAGTATTTT | CASSQGATGGLTDTQYF
TRBJ2-2 | TRBV5-1 | - | - | TGCGCCAGCAATATAGGGTCCACCGGGGAGCTGTTTTTT | CASNIGSTGELFF
TRBJ1-2 | TRBV18 | - | few | TGTGCCAGCTCACCAGGCCTGGAAAATGGCTACACCTTC | CASSPGLENGYTF
TRBJ1-4 | TRBV27 | - | - | TGTGCCAGCAGGCGGGGGAGGTTCGAGGAAAAACTGTTTTTT | CASRRGRFEEKLFF
TRBJ2-6 | TRBV5-8 | - | few | TGTGCCAGCAGCTTGGGGACACTCTCTGGGGCCAACGTCCTGACTTTC | CASSLGTLSGANVLTF
TRBJ1-6 | TRBV5-1 | - | - | TGCGCCAGCGGCATACACAGAAATTCACCCCTCCACTTT | CASGIHRNSPLHF
TRBJ1-4 | TRBV27 | - | - | TGTGCCAGCAGTGCCCGGGACCCACGGGATGAAAAACTGTTTTTT | CASSARDPRDEKLFF
TRBJ1-2 | TRBV2 | - | - | TGTGCCAGCAGTGATATTCAGGGAAGTAACTATGGCTACACCTTC | CASSDIQGSNYGYTF
TRBJ2-5 | TRBV28 | TRBD1 | - | TGTGCCAGCAGGCCGACAGGGGGTCCAGAGACCCAGTACTTC | CASRPTGGPETQYF
TRBJ1-4 | TRBV15 | - | - | TGTGCCACCAGCAGGCCCCGGACAAAGGAGAATGAAAAACTGTTTTTT | CATSRPRTKENEKLFF
TRBJ1-1 | TRBV27 | TRBD1 | - | TGTGCCAGCAGTTCGACTTCCAACCTCAGGGGGCAGAACACTGAAGCTTTCTTT | CASSSTSNLRGQNTEAFF
TRBJ2-1 | TRBV7-8 | TRBD2 | - | TGTGCCAGCAGCTCATCGGGACTAGATTACAATGAGCAGTTCTTC | CASSSSGLDYNEQFF
TRBJ1-1 | TRBV7-9 | TRBD1 | - | TGTGCCAGCAGCTTATCCGGGACAGGGGTTGGAGAAGCTTTCTTT | CASSLSGTGVGEAFF
TRBJ2-7 | TRBV11-2 | TRBD1 | - | TGTGCCAGCAACTCTCCGGGACAGGGGGTCTACGAGCAGTACTTC | CASNSPGQGVYEQYF
TRBJ2-7 | TRBV10-1 | - | - | TGCGCCAGCCGGGACGGCTCCTACGAGCAGTACTTC | CASRDGSYEQYF